Detailed here is one T cell receptor beta chain. Its specificity is not known. The data originate from a study of Ad26.COV2.S vaccination and SARS-CoV-2 variants. Notes on the study in general: Total T cell responses may have been underestimated by the TCR breadth and depth analyses.

The data were produced by immunoSEQ multiplex PCR, yet TCRdb's version contains in-frame clones alone and is incomplete. The sample consists of 350,000 to 450,000 clones, around 87% of them appearing once. The V gene lost 4 bases and the J gene lost 6 bases, with 19 bases spanning the gap. Germline CDR1 is SGHRS and CDR2 is YFSETQ. This CDR3 is 15 amino acids long. The treatment is: 19 received Ad26.COV2.S at low or high dose, single or two shots; several received placebo; per-sample allocation not given. Sampling took place 63 days after the first vaccine or placebo injection. The genes are TRBV5-1 and TRBJ1-2; tentative D call: TRBD1 (5 bases). The sequence came from a person between 18 and 65 years old who received the Ad26.COV2.S COVID-19 vaccine or a placebo. Sequencing used peripheral blood, obtained in a trial of Ad26.COV2.S vaccine versus placebo. CDR3 residues: CASSISRDAGHGYTF. The DNA for the CDR3 is TGCGCCAGCAGCATCAGCCGGGACGCAGGTCATGGCTACACCTTC.